This entry lists 26 T cell receptor beta chains sequenced from one sample in a study of T cell repertoires in cytomegalovirus infection. Via MiXCR, TCRdb re-called the reads, giving one row per CDR3 protein. The table lists about 340,000 distinct CDR3 sequences, 25% to 35% of them singletons. Which antigens these TCRs recognize remains unknown. The sequences come from cultured PBMCs, collected from culture after CMV antigen stimulation. These receptors all come from a human donor in good health (CMV status not recorded). Some clones in this sample may be carry-over from other donors' samples.

Many counts were recorded for this clonotype. J is TRBJ2-7 and V is TRBV7-2; 9 nucleotides line up with TRBD2. V lost 4 bases to trimming and J lost 3 bases; unmatched junction nucleotides: 10. Germline CDR1 is SGHTA and CDR2 is FQGNSA. This CDR3 is 16 amino acids long. The CDR3 DNA is TGTGCCAGCAGCTCCAGAGACGTAGCGGGAGTCTACGAGCAGTACTTC. Its protein is CASSSRDVAGVYEQYF.

Within the sample, this clonotype is medium-sized. This chain uses TRBV7-6 with TRBJ1-4; 7 nucleotides align to TRBD1. The CDR3 totals 17 residues. Germline CDR1 is SGHVS and CDR2 is FNYEAQ. V lost 5 bases and J lost 6; bases outside the gene matches: 15. In DNA, the CDR3 is TGTGCCAGCAGCCGATCGACAGGGAAGGGGTTAGATGAAAAACTGTTTTTT. Protein: CASSRSTGKGLDEKLFF.

This chain connects TRBV28 to TRBJ1-1, with unresolved D. In germline, CDR1 is MDHEN, CDR2 SYDVKM. The CDR3 loop spans 13 amino acids. V lost 4 bases, J lost 10 bases, and 16 bases lay in between. The CDR3 reads CASSSHDDIAAFF. In DNA, the CDR3 is TGTGCCAGCAGTTCTCACGATGACATTGCAGCTTTCTTT.

The chain uses TRBV28 and TRBJ2-5; 8 positions agree with TRBD1. CDR1 is MDHEN and CDR2 is SYDVKM in the germline V gene. J gave up 3 bases and V 11 bases, and 14 bases lay outside the gene matches. This CDR3 contains 15 residues. In DNA, the CDR3 is TGTGCCGCCAACCCAACAGGGGGTGACGAAGAGACCCAGTACTTC. Amino acids: CAANPTGGDEETQYF.

This clonotype turned up a few times. This chain uses TRBV6-5 with TRBJ1-6, with D perhaps TRBD1 (5 bases). The germline V gene encodes CDR1 MNHEY and CDR2 SVGAGI. Trimming removed 4 bases at V and 6 bases at J, with 16 bases between. The CDR3 runs to 16 residues. The CDR3 loop reads CASSSLGAPINSPLHF. CDR3 sequence (DNA): TGTGCCAGCAGTTCCCTAGGGGCCCCGATTAATTCACCCCTCCACTTT.

This clonotype has only a few counts. V is TRBV7-9 and J is TRBJ2-6; the match to TRBD1 covers 11 bases. With V trimmed by 5 bases and J by 2 bases, 8 bases remained unmatched. Germline V gives CDR1 SEHNR, CDR2 FQNEAQ (reference sequence). The CDR3 runs to 18 residues. CDR3 loop: CASSGRDRGIPGANVLTF. The CDR3, as DNA: TGTGCCAGCAGCGGCCGGGACAGGGGGATCCCTGGGGCCAACGTCCTGACTTTC.

The chain joins TRBV5-6 to TRBJ2-1; possible D gene TRBD1, 7 bases. The CDR3 runs to 15 residues. V lost 4 bases and J lost 7, with 18 bases in between. The germline gives CDR1 SGHDT, CDR2 YYEEEE. DNA of the CDR3: TGTGCCAGCAGCCCCCTCGACAGGGAGGCGAATGAGCAGTTCTTC. It encodes CASSPLDREANEQFF. Full variable domain (remainder filled in from reference TRBV5-6 and TRBJ2-1): DAGVTQSPTHLIKTRGQQVTLRCSPKSGHDTVSWYQQALGQGPQFIFQYYEEEERQRGNFPDRFSGHQFPNYSSELNVNALLLGDSALYLCASSPLDREANEQFFGPGTRLTVL.

CDR3: CAISDSGGAKGYEQYF. The CDR3 DNA follows: TGTGCCATCAGTGATAGCGGGGGGGCCAAGGGTTACGAGCAGTACTTC. The chain joins TRBV10-3 to TRBJ2-7; 11 bases are a match to TRBD2. With 3 bases clipped from V and 4 bases from J, the junction kept 8 bases outside the gene matches. The CDR3 totals 16 residues. Germline-derived CDR1 and CDR2 are ENHRY and SYGVKD.

The chain combines TRBV27 with TRBJ2-7; possibly TRBD1 for D (6 bases). Germline V gene sequence: CDR1 MNHEY, CDR2 SMNVEV (reference sequence). The CDR3 spans 15 residues. Deletions cut 8 bases from V and 0 bases from J, with 17 bases between. The DNA of the CDR3 is TGTGCCAGCCGAAAACAGGGAGTGAGCTCCTACGAGCAGTACTTC. It is translated as CASRKQGVSSYEQYF.

The chain has TRBV20-1 and TRBJ1-4, with unresolved D. V lost 0 bases and J 5 bases, leaving 16 bases between the germline ends. CDR1 is DFQATT, CDR2 SNEGSKA, per germline (reference sequence). The CDR3 consists of 16 residues. The CDR3 loop is CSARDLLKGTNEKLFF. CDR3 in DNA: TGCAGTGCTAGAGACCTACTTAAGGGAACCAATGAAAAACTGTTTTTT.

V gene TRBV6-6 combines with J gene TRBJ2-5; 10 bases are shared with TRBD1. Unmatched junction bases numbered 5, after V lost 3 bases and J lost 7 bases. Germline V lookup: CDR1 MNHNY, CDR2 SVGAGI (reference sequence). This CDR3 comprises 14 residues. The CDR3, as DNA: TGTGCCAGCAGTTATGACAGGGGGCCGGGGACCCAGTACTTC. It specifies CASSYDRGPGTQYF.

In its sample, this clonotype was seen a few times. The chain combines TRBV24-1 with TRBJ2-5, with 12 bases identical to TRBD1. V lost 3 bases, J lost 5 bases, and 3 bases stayed unmatched. The germline gives CDR1 KGHDR, CDR2 SFDVKD. The CDR3 totals 15 residues. CDR3 amino acids: CATSDRDRGPETQYF. CDR3 bases: TGTGCCACCAGTGATCGGGACAGGGGGCCGGAGACCCAGTACTTC.

The V and J genes are TRBV27 and TRBJ2-7, with TRBD1 as a possible D gene (6 bases). CDR3 size: 16 residues. The germline CDR1 and CDR2 sequences are MNHEY and SMNVEV (reference sequence). V lost 6 bases and J 0 bases, leaving 18 bases between the germline ends. The chain's CDR3 is CASRTRGQGSSYEQYF. In DNA, the CDR3 is TGTGCCAGCAGAACACGCGGGCAGGGGAGCTCCTACGAGCAGTACTTC.

This clonotype turned up a few times. V gene TRBV7-9 combines with J gene TRBJ2-3; D is uncertain. With 2 bases removed from V and 4 bases from J, the gap between germline ends came to 10 bases. This CDR3 region has 14 residues. From germline, CDR1 is SEHNR and CDR2 FQNEAQ (reference sequence). CDR3 region: CASSLTLRPDTQYF. The CDR3, as DNA: TGTGCCAGCAGCTTAACCCTTCGCCCAGATACGCAGTATTTT.

The chain links TRBV4-2 to TRBJ1-4; D gene unclear. Trimming cost V 0 bases and J 4 bases, with 6 bases left between them. The CDR3 loop spans 14 amino acids. Per the germline V gene, CDR1 is LGHNA and CDR2 is YNFKEQ. The CDR3 DNA reads as TGTGCCAGCAGCCAAGATAGGGATAATGAAAAACTGTTTTTT. It specifies CASSQDRDNEKLFF.

This clonotype has only a few counts. V and J are TRBV12-3 or TRBV12-4 and TRBJ1-2, with TRBD1 identical over 8 bases. This CDR3 comprises 11 residues. Unmatched junction bases numbered 6, after V lost 6 bases and J lost 12 bases. DNA of the CDR3: TGTGCCAGCAGCTTCACAGGGGGTCACACCTTC. Translating gives CASSFTGGHTF.

Ten or more counts support this clonotype. The chain uses TRBV6-1 and TRBJ2-1; TRBD2 agrees at 9 bases. Germline V lookup: CDR1 MNHNS, CDR2 SASEGT. The J segment lost 5 bases and the V segment lost 7 bases, leaving 9 bases of the junction unmatched. The CDR3 is made up of 15 amino acids. The DNA for the CDR3 is TGTGCCAGCACGAGGAGCGGGAGGTTTGACAATGAGCAGTTCTTC. Translating gives CASTRSGRFDNEQFF.

The V and J genes are TRBV19 and TRBJ2-6, with TRBD2 matching 9 bases. The CDR3 is 17 amino acids. With V trimmed by 3 bases and J by 1 base, 4 bases remained unmatched. Germline V gene lookup returns CDR1 LNHDA and CDR2 SQIVND (reference sequence). CDR3 bases: TGTGCCAGTAGTATTACTAGCGGGCCGTCTGGGGCCAACGTCCTGACTTTC. Amino acid sequence: CASSITSGPSGANVLTF. Together with reference TRBV19 and TRBJ2-6, the CDR3 gives the full variable domain: DGGITQSPKYLFRKEGQNVTLSCEQNLNHDAMYWYRQDPGQGLRLIYYSQIVNDFQKGDIAEGYSVSREKKESFPLTVTSAQKNPTAFYLCASSITSGPSGANVLTFGAGSRLTVL.

This clonotype has more than one count but fewer than ten. The J gene is TRBJ1-2, the V gene TRBV5-5; D is uncertain. The CDR3 contains 11 residues. CDR1 is SGHKS and CDR2 is YYEKEE in the germline V gene (reference sequence). Trimming took off 0 bases at V and 9 bases at J, with 6 bases between the two ends. CDR3 DNA sequence: TGTGCCAGCAGCTTGGATACGCGCTACACCTTC. Translated, it gives CASSLDTRYTF.

The chain links TRBV7-9 to TRBJ1-1; no clear D gene. The CDR3 has 12 residues. Trimming removed 5 bases at V and 4 bases at J, with 8 bases between. Germline V gene sequence: CDR1 SEHNR, CDR2 FQNEAQ (reference sequence). The CDR3 nucleotides are TGTGCCAGCAGCGACGATCTCACTGAAGCTTTCTTT. Protein: CASSDDLTEAFF.

The chain has TRBV6-5 and TRBJ1-5, with D possibly matching TRBD1 (5 bases). Trimming took off 6 bases at V and 2 bases at J, with 14 bases between the two ends. The germline CDR1 and CDR2 sequences are MNHEY and SVGAGI. There are 15 residues in the CDR3. Here the CDR3 reads CASRQVGMGNQPQHF. CDR3 nucleotides: TGTGCCAGCAGACAGGTGGGCATGGGCAATCAGCCCCAGCATTTT.

The chain joins TRBV5-4 to TRBJ2-3, with 8 positions matching TRBD2. V shed 1 base, J shed 2 bases, and the junction held 3 bases outside the gene matches. There are 15 residues in the CDR3. Germline CDR1 is SGHNT and CDR2 is YYREEE (reference sequence). The CDR3: CASSLSGGVTDTQYF. The CDR3 DNA reads as TGTGCCAGCAGCTTGTCGGGAGGGGTCACAGATACGCAGTATTTT.

The gene calls are TRBV7-6 and TRBJ2-7; D perhaps matches TRBD1 (5 bases). The CDR3 loop spans 16 amino acids. Trimming took off 2 bases at V and 1 base at J, with 15 bases between the two ends. Per germline, CDR1 SGHVS and CDR2 FNYEAQ. CDR3 sequence (DNA): TGTGCCAGCAGCTTATATTCAGGGTTTAGATCCTACGAGCAGTACTTC. It codes for CASSLYSGFRSYEQYF. Full variable domain (rest looked up from reference TRBV7-6 and TRBJ2-7): GAGVSQSPRYKVTKRGQDVALRCDPISGHVSLYWYRQALGQGPEFLTYFNYEAQQDKSGLPNDRFSAERPEGSISTLTIQRTEQRDSAMYRCASSLYSGFRSYEQYFGPGTRLTVT.

This clonotype was detected a few times. The chain links TRBV28 to TRBJ2-1; TRBD2 aligns across 7 bases. V dropped 6 bases and J dropped 6; count of bases not matched to a gene: 5. This CDR3 has 13 amino acids. Looked up from germline, CDR1 is MDHEN and CDR2 is SYDVKM. The CDR3 nucleotides read TGTGCCAGCAGCTCCACTAGCGTCAATGAGCAGTTCTTC. This encodes CASSSTSVNEQFF.

The rearrangement joins TRBV12-3 or TRBV12-4 to TRBJ2-3, with D possibly being TRBD2 (7 bases). There are 15 residues in the CDR3. V dropped 5 bases and J dropped 5 bases, with 17 bases sitting between them. This CDR3 is CASSPRRGPRDTQYF. In nucleotides, the CDR3 is TGTGCCAGCAGTCCCCGGCGGGGGCCAAGAGATACGCAGTATTTT.

A few counts support this clonotype. The V and J genes are TRBV28 and TRBJ2-7, with D possibly TRBD2 on 5 matching bases. Between the trimmed V and J ends, which lost 1 base and 0 bases, there was a span of 16 bases. CDR3 length: 17 amino acids. CDR1 and CDR2 (germline): MDHEN, SYDVKM. The CDR3 bases are TGTGCCAGCAGTTTATCGGTTGGGGTTAGCGACTCCTACGAGCAGTACTTC. Its translation is CASSLSVGVSDSYEQYF.